The 8 T cell receptor beta chains listed next were all sequenced from one sample in a study of blood T cell repertoires in COVID-19. Sequencing used immunoSEQ multiplex PCR; TCRdb keeps in-frame clones, though not all of them. The table shows 250,000 or so clones, with around 90% occurring only once. Sequencing was carried out using PBMCs or T cells enriched from blood (not recorded which). The receptors stem from a man between 40 and 49 years old who had been exposed to COVID-19.

J is TRBJ1-4 and V is TRBV13, with TRBD1 matching over 10 bases. V lost 5 bases, J lost 7 bases, and 10 bases stayed unmatched. CDR1 and CDR2 (germline): PRHDT, FYEKMQ (reference sequence). The CDR3 has 16 residues. CDR3 protein: CASSPRQGAKGEKLFF. The DNA of the CDR3 is TGTGCCAGCAGCCCCCGACAGGGGGCGAAGGGTGAAAAACTGTTTTTT.

Here the CDR3 reads CASSLAQGASYEQYF. The CDR3 DNA reads as TGTGCCAGCAGCTTGGCGCAGGGGGCCTCCTACGAGCAGTACTTC. The chain employs TRBV5-4 and TRBJ2-7; 8 bases fit TRBD1. V lost 0 bases, J lost 0 bases, and 2 bases stayed unmatched. From germline, CDR1 is SGHNT and CDR2 YYREEE (reference sequence). The CDR3 extends over 15 amino acids.

V and J are TRBV27 and TRBJ2-3; D is ambiguous. The CDR3 covers 14 residues. Germline V gene data show CDR1 as MNHEY and CDR2 as SMNVEV (reference sequence). Trimming removed 4 bases at V and 3 bases at J, with 11 bases between. As DNA, the CDR3 is TGTGCCAGCAGTTGGTCTAGTGGTACAGATACGCAGTATTTT. It translates to CASSWSSGTDTQYF.

The chain carries TRBV7-3 and TRBJ1-1; 7 bases align to TRBD1. There are 15 residues in the CDR3. The V and J ends lost 2 bases and 4 bases, in that order; junction bases with no gene match: 7. Germline CDR1 is SGHTA and CDR2 is FQGTGA. The DNA of the CDR3 is TGTGCCAGCAGCTTATCGGCAGGGGGGATCACTGAAGCTTTCTTT. Protein product: CASSLSAGGITEAFF.

This clone has only one observation. The chain combines TRBV4-1 with TRBJ1-1, with D perhaps matching TRBD1 (5 bases). The CDR3 totals 14 residues. The V gene's germline CDR1 is MGHRA and CDR2 YSYEKL. Trimming stripped 1 base from V and 3 bases from J, with 9 bases between. CDR3 sequence: CASSQVFRDTEAFF. Here the CDR3 DNA reads TGCGCCAGCAGCCAAGTCTTCAGGGACACTGAAGCTTTCTTT.

This clone was seen a handful of times. V usage is TRBV7-9 and J usage is TRBJ1-4; 10 bases are a match to TRBD1. Germline CDR1 and CDR2: SEHNR and FQNEAQ (reference sequence). There are 14 residues in the CDR3. The junction had 4 bases not matched to a gene; V was cut back by 4 bases and J by 8 bases. The CDR3 DNA is TGTGCCAGCAGCTCCGGGACAGGGGTAGAAAAACTGTTTTTT. Protein sequence: CASSSGTGVEKLFF.

V gene TRBV11-2 combines with J gene TRBJ2-2, with D possibly being TRBD1 (6 bases). In germline, CDR1 is SGHAT, CDR2 FQNNGV. V dropped 5 bases and J dropped 8 bases, with 24 bases sitting between them. This CDR3 has 17 residues. This chain's CDR3 is CASSTRLTGRQAGELFF. The CDR3 nucleotides are TGTGCCAGCAGCACACGACTAACAGGGCGTCAAGCAGGGGAGCTGTTTTTT.

This chain joins TRBV6-5 and TRBJ1-4, with D possibly being TRBD1 (6 bases). Germline values: CDR1 MNHEY, CDR2 SVGAGI. Trimming removed 8 bases from V and 8 bases from J, with 12 bases in between. The CDR3 is made up of 12 amino acids. The CDR3 DNA reads TGTGCCAGCGGCAGGGGAGGGGAAAAACTGTTTTTT. It codes for CASGRGGEKLFF.